Listed here are 14 T cell receptor beta chains from one sample, sequenced in a study. TCRdb processed the RT-PCR reads anew with MiXCR; each CDR3 protein has one entry. Of approximately 720,000 distinct CDR3 sequences listed, approximately 15% are singletons. Sequencing was done on a sample of memory CD4+ T cells from blood. The receptors were sampled from a female donor in good health, serving as a healthy control.

The chain couples TRBV9 to TRBJ2-1; D ambiguous. Germline V gene lookup returns CDR1 SGDLS and CDR2 YYNGEE. This CDR3 is built from 13 residues. Trimming left V 1 base short and J 7 bases short, with 9 bases between. The CDR3: CASSVNRENEQFF. The CDR3 nucleotides read TGTGCCAGCAGCGTAAACAGAGAAAATGAGCAGTTCTTC.

Only a few counts were recorded for this clonotype. V usage is TRBV20-1 and J usage is TRBJ2-5; D is perhaps TRBD2 (6 bases). The ends were cut back, 1 base at V and 5 bases at J, with 17 bases in the middle. This CDR3 spans 15 amino acids. Germline V gene lookup returns CDR1 DFQATT and CDR2 SNEGSKA (reference sequence). CDR3 in DNA: TGCAGTGCTAGAGTCGACCGCGAGGGAGGCGAGACCCAGTACTTC. It yields the protein CSARVDREGGETQYF.

This clonotype was observed many times. The V and J genes are TRBV5-5 and TRBJ1-1, with D unclear. V lost 4 bases, J lost 1 base, and 8 bases lay in between. The CDR3 is 13 amino acids. The germline CDR1 and CDR2 sequences are SGHKS and YYEKEE (reference sequence). In DNA, the CDR3 is TGTGCCAGCAGCAACGATTGGAACACTGAAGCTTTCTTT. Protein product: CASSNDWNTEAFF.

The chain's CDR3 is CSVERGWDEQYF. The CDR3 DNA is TGCAGCGTTGAACGGGGGTGGGACGAGCAGTACTTC. The chain combines TRBV29-1 with TRBJ2-7, with TRBD2 as a possible D gene (6 bases). CDR1 is SQVTM, CDR2 ANQGSEA, per germline. Trimming took 2 bases from V and 5 from J, leaving 10 bases between them. The CDR3 sequence is 12 residues long.

This clonotype was found many times. The V gene is TRBV5-1, the J gene TRBJ2-2, with TRBD1 identical over 8 bases. Germline loops: CDR1 SGHRS, CDR2 YFSETQ. The ends lost 0 bases at V and 6 bases at J; junction bases unmatched: 4. CDR3 length: 15 residues. The CDR3 sequence: CASSLAQGAAGELFF. The DNA of the CDR3 is TGCGCCAGCAGCTTGGCCCAGGGGGCGGCCGGGGAGCTGTTTTTT.

This clonotype was recorded many times. The gene calls are TRBV5-1 and TRBJ1-5; D perhaps matches TRBD1 (5 bases). CDR1 and CDR2 (germline): SGHRS, YFSETQ. V was trimmed by 4 bases and J by 0 bases, leaving 14 bases between them. The CDR3 length is 16 residues. The CDR3 region is CASSPEGPFSNQPQHF. In nucleotides, the CDR3 is TGCGCCAGCAGCCCTGAGGGGCCATTTAGCAATCAGCCCCAGCATTTT.

The chain combines TRBV2 with TRBJ2-3; weak D call: TRBD1 (6 bases). Germline CDR1 is SNHLY and CDR2 is FYNNEI. V was clipped by 2 bases and J by 1 base, with 10 bases between them. The CDR3 sequence is 15 residues long. The CDR3 sequence is CASSEHRDGTDTQYF. For the CDR3, the DNA is TGTGCCAGCAGTGAACACAGGGACGGCACAGATACGCAGTATTTT.

This clonotype has only a few counts. The rearrangement joins TRBV6-5 to TRBJ2-7; D perhaps matches TRBD1 (6 bases). Germline-derived CDR1 and CDR2 are MNHEY and SVGAGI. The V end was cut by 2 bases, the J end by 6 bases, with 14 bases between. This CDR3 has 14 amino acids. In DNA, the CDR3 is TGTGCCAGCAGTTACGCCAGGGGTTCGGTCGAGCAGTACTTC. It specifies CASSYARGSVEQYF.

The V and J genes are TRBV12-3 or TRBV12-4 and TRBJ2-3, with 9 nucleotides matching TRBD2. The CDR3 sequence is 14 residues long. The ends lost 7 bases at V and 5 bases at J; junction bases unmatched: 7. Here the CDR3 reads CASTLGLAQDTQYF. In DNA form, the CDR3 reads TGTGCCAGCACCCTGGGACTAGCCCAAGATACGCAGTATTTT.

The chain combines TRBV20-1 with TRBJ1-2, with TRBD1 as a possible D gene (5 bases). CDR3 length: 13 amino acids. V was trimmed by 4 bases and J by 8 bases, leaving 17 bases between them. CDR1 is DFQATT, CDR2 SNEGSKA, per germline (reference sequence). CDR3 residues: CSATGPGAGGYTF. CDR3 nucleotides: TGCAGTGCTACGGGCCCCGGGGCGGGCGGCTACACCTTC.

This clonotype was seen repeatedly, ten times or more. The chain carries TRBV20-1 and TRBJ2-3; 15 positions match TRBD2. The CDR3 is 17 residues long. J gave up 1 base and V 3 bases, and 5 bases lay outside the gene matches. Germline CDR1 is DFQATT and CDR2 is SNEGSKA (reference sequence). The CDR3 nucleotides are TGCAGTGCTAGGGGGACTAGCGGGAGGATAGGCACAGATACGCAGTATTTT. This gives the protein CSARGTSGRIGTDTQYF.

This clonotype was recorded many times. The chain is built from TRBV29-1 and TRBJ1-2; D possibly corresponds to TRBD1 (6 bases). The CDR3 spans 14 residues. Looked up from germline, CDR1 is SQVTM and CDR2 is ANQGSEA. Trimming shortened V by 5 bases and J by 0 bases, and 13 bases separated the two germline ends. Written as DNA, the CDR3 is TGCAGCGTTTCTCGGACAGTCTCTAACTATGGCTACACCTTC. Translating gives CSVSRTVSNYGYTF.

In this sample, this clonotype turned up a few times. The chain combines TRBV18 with TRBJ2-2; D gene ambiguous. This CDR3 is 16 amino acids long. V lost 5 bases and J 1 base, leaving 14 bases between the germline ends. Germline loops: CDR1 KGHSH, CDR2 LQKENI. CDR3: CASSSGNSLNTGELFF. DNA for the CDR3: TGTGCCAGCTCAAGTGGCAACTCGTTGAACACCGGGGAGCTGTTTTTT.

At least ten counts were recorded for this clonotype. The genes are TRBV4-1 and TRBJ2-1; D is unclear. The CDR3 sequence is 17 residues long. Germline assignment: CDR1 MGHRA and CDR2 YSYEKL. Trimming took 0 bases from V and 9 from J, leaving 21 bases between them. CDR3 in amino acids: CASSQDLGYRGGFEQFF. The DNA of the CDR3 is TGCGCCAGCAGCCAAGATTTGGGATATCGTGGCGGCTTTGAGCAGTTCTTC.